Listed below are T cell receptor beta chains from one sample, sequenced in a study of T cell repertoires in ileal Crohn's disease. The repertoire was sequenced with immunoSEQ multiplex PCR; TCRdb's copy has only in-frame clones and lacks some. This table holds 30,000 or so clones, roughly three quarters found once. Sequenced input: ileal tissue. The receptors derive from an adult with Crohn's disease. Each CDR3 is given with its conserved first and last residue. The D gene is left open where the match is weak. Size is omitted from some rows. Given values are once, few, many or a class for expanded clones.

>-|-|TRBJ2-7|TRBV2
TGTGCCAGCAGTGTCCCCCCGAACGAGTACGAGCAGTACTTC
CASSVPPNEYEQYF
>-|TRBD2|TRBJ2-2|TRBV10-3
TGTGCCATCAGTGAGTCGACTAGCGGCACCGGGGAGCTGTTTTTT
CAISESTSGTGELFF
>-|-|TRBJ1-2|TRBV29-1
TGCAGCGTGGCCCCCCTCCGGGGGGCCTATGGCTACACCTTC
CSVAPLRGAYGYTF
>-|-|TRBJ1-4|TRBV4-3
TGCGCCAGCAGCCAAGACCTAGGGACCGGAGGGGAAAAACTGTTTTTT
CASSQDLGTGGEKLFF
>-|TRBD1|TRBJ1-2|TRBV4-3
TGCGCCAGCAGCCCATACTCACAGGGGAACTATGGCTACACCTTC
CASSPYSQGNYGYTF
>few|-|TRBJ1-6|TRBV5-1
TGCGCCAGCAGCGGAATTACAGGAGACGGGTACGATTCACCCCTCCACTTT
CASSGITGDGYDSPLHF
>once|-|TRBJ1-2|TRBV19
TGTGCCAGTAGTATCTTCGGGTATGGCTACACCTTC
CASSIFGYGYTF
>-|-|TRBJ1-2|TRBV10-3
TGTGCCATCAGTGAGCTGAGTTCTCGTCTTTTCTATGGCTACACCTTC
CAISELSSRLFYGYTF
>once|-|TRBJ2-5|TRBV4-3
TGCGCCAGCAGCCAAGTTGGTAGCGGAGAGACCCAGTACTTC
CASSQVGSGETQYF
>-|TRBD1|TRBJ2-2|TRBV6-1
TGTGCCAGCAGACCAGACAGGGGCAACACCGGGGAGCTGTTTTTT
CASRPDRGNTGELFF
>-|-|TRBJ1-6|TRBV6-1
TGTGCCAGCCTCGGGACAAATAATTCACCCCTCCACTTT
CASLGTNNSPLHF
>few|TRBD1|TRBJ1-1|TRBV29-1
TGCAGCGTTGAAGTGGGGACGACAGGGGGCACTGAAGCTTTCTTT
CSVEVGTTGGTEAFF
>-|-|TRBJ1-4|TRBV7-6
TGTGCCAGCAGCTTAGGCACCAGGGGTGAAAAACTGTTTTTT
CASSLGTRGEKLFF
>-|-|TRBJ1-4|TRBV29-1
TGCAGCGTCCCGGGGGAAACAACTAATGAAAAACTGTTTTTT
CSVPGETTNEKLFF
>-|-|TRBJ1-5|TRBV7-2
TGTGCCAGCAGCTTACAGGGAACCAGCAATCAGCCCCAGCATTTT
CASSLQGTSNQPQHF
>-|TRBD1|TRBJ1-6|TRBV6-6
TGTGCCAGCAGTTACCCTGGGACAGGGGGTAATTCACCCCTCCACTTT
CASSYPGTGGNSPLHF
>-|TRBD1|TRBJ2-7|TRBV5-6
TGTGCCAGCAGCTTTGTCGACAGGGGTGGCGAGCAGTACTTC
CASSFVDRGGEQYF
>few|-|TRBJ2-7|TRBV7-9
TGTGCCAGCAGCCCAATAGTCGGCGGCAGCGAGCAGTACTTC
CASSPIVGGSEQYF
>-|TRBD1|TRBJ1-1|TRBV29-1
TGCAGCGTTGCGACCCTGACAGGGATATCTGAAGCTTTCTTT
CSVATLTGISEAFF
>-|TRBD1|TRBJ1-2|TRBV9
TGTGCCAGCAGCCCCCGACGAGGACAGGGGGCGGGGGGCTACACCTTC
CASSPRRGQGAGGYTF
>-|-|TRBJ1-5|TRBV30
TGTGCTTCAAGCGGGGTTGGCAATCAGCCCCAGCATTTT
CASSGVGNQPQHF
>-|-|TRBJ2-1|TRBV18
TGTGCCAGCTCACCCAACGTAGGGGGGGCGCGGTACAATGAGCAGTTCTTC
CASSPNVGGARYNEQFF
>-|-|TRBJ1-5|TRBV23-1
TGCGCCAGCAGTCAACTGGGGCAGGGCAATCAGCCCCAGCATTTT
CASSQLGQGNQPQHF
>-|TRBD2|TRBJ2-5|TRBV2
TGTGCCAGCAGCGTAGCGGGGGGGCTTGAGACCCAGTACTTC
CASSVAGGLETQYF
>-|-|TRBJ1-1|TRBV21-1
TGTGCCAGCAGCGTACGTAAGGGACAGGAGAACACTGAAGCTTTCTTT
CASSVRKGQENTEAFF
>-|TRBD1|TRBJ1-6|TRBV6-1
TGTGCCAGCAGTGAACAGGGGGCCAATTCACCCCTCCACTTT
CASSEQGANSPLHF
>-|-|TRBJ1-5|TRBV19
TGTGCCAGTAGTTACAGGGAACAGCCCCAGCATTTT
CASSYREQPQHF
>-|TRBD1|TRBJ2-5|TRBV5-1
TGCGCCAGCAGCTTAACGACAGGGGATGAAGAGACCCAGTACTTC
CASSLTTGDEETQYF
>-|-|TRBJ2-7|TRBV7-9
TGTGCCAGCAGCCTATCATCGGACAGCTACGAGCAGTACTTC
CASSLSSDSYEQYF
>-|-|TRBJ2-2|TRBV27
TGTGCCAGCAGTAGAGGCACCGGGGAGCTGTTTTTT
CASSRGTGELFF
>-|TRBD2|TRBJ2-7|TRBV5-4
TGTGCCAGCAGCCCCGGGACTAGCGGGGCGGCCTACGAGCAGTACTTC
CASSPGTSGAAYEQYF
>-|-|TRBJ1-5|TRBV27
TGTGCCAGCAGTCTCCGCGGGGATAGCAATCAGCCCCAGCATTTT
CASSLRGDSNQPQHF
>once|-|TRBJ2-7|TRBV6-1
TGTGCCAGCAGTGTACTGATCGACTCCTACGAGCAGTACTTC
CASSVLIDSYEQYF
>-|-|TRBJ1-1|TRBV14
TGTGCCAGCAGCCAGCAGGCCATGAACGCTGAAGCTTTCTTT
CASSQQAMNAEAFF
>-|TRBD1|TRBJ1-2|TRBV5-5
TGTGCCAGCAGCCCGACCGGGACAGGGGACGGCTACACCTTC
CASSPTGTGDGYTF
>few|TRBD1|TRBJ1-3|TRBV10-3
TGTGCCACCCGACAGGGCTCGGGAAACACCATATATTTT
CATRQGSGNTIYF
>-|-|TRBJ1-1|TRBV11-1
TGTGCCAGCAGCTTAGGCAGGGATACTGAAGCTTTCTTT
CASSLGRDTEAFF
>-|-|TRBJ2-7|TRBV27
TGTGCCAGCAGTTTGTCGGGGGTTGAGTACGAGCAGTACTTC
CASSLSGVEYEQYF
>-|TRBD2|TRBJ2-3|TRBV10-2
TGCGCCAGCGACCTCCCACTAGCGGGGGGGGATGTCCATCACCTCTCTAGCACAGATACGCAGTATTTT
CASDLPLAGGDVHHLSSTDTQYF
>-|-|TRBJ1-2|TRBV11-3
TGTGCCAGCAGCAAGGACAGCCAAAGGAATGGCTACACCTTC
CASSKDSQRNGYTF